Shown below are 6 T cell receptor beta chains from a single sample sequenced in a study of control samples from healthy donors and cancer patients (dated by TCRdb to the early 2020s). Library prep was done by the immunoSEQ multiplex PCR assay. What TCRdb holds here is the immuneACCESS table cut down to in-frame rearrangements. Part of the clones is not present; checked against another copy, under half of the missing clones reflect an unresolved V gene, and the others are unexplained. The sample table shows 150,000 to 200,000 clones, and around 90% are seen once. The ten largest clones add up to 1.5% to 2% of the sample. The sequenced sample was blood. Receptor source: a man younger than 30 in good health.

To note about this clone: Other nucleotide sequences in the sample specify the same CDR3. V gene TRBV12-3 or TRBV12-4 combines with J gene TRBJ1-1, with D possibly matching TRBD1 (5 bases). The V and J ends lost 3 bases and 1 base respectively, with 6 bases between them. This CDR3 has 13 residues. For the CDR3, the DNA is TGTGCCAGCAGTTTCGGACAGAACACTGAAGCTTTCTTT. Translated, it gives CASSFGQNTEAFF.

This clone showed up just a few times. The chain carries TRBV27 and TRBJ1-2; perhaps TRBD1 as D (6 bases). CDR3 length: 13 residues. V was clipped by 6 bases and J by 8 bases, with 16 bases between them. Germline loops: CDR1 MNHEY, CDR2 SMNVEV (reference sequence). This CDR3 reads CASSRTAGGGYTF. CDR3 bases: TGTGCCAGCAGCCGGACCGCCGGGGGCGGCTACACCTTC.

The chain combines TRBV29-1 with TRBJ2-1; no clear D gene. V dropped 7 bases and J dropped 6 bases, with 10 bases sitting between them. This CDR3 contains 11 residues. The germline gives CDR1 SQVTM, CDR2 ANQGSEA. The CDR3, as DNA: TGCAGCGCTAAACATACCAATGAGCAGTTCTTC. This codes for CSAKHTNEQFF.

This chain uses TRBV27 with TRBJ1-5; no definite D call. This CDR3 spans 13 amino acids. V lost 2 bases to trimming and J lost 5 bases, with 7 bases between them. Per germline, CDR1 MNHEY and CDR2 SMNVEV (reference sequence). The DNA of the CDR3 is TGTGCCAGCAGTTTAGCCACTGATCAGCCCCAGCATTTT. This sequence encodes CASSLATDQPQHF.

The chain recombines TRBV4-2 with TRBJ2-1, with TRBD2 as a possible D gene (6 bases). Trimming took 1 base from V and 4 from J, leaving 14 bases between them. Per germline, CDR1 LGHNA and CDR2 YNFKEQ. This CDR3 has 16 residues. The CDR3 region has the DNA TGTGCCAGCAGCCAAGTTATCAGCGGGCCATACAATGAGCAGTTCTTC. Amino acid sequence: CASSQVISGPYNEQFF.

This sequence joins TRBV5-6 and TRBJ1-2, with 8 bases matching TRBD1. The trim removed 0 bases at V and 4 bases at J, leaving 2 bases unmatched. This CDR3 is built from 14 residues. Germline-derived CDR1 and CDR2 are SGHDT and YYEEEE. Written as DNA, the CDR3 is TGTGCCAGCAGCTTGGGGGACAGGCTCTATGGCTACACCTTC. Its translation: CASSLGDRLYGYTF.